The clone carrying this T cell receptor beta chain was recorded a few times. What it recognizes is unknown. The data derive from a study of T cell repertoires in cytomegalovirus infection. Study-level background: Peptides in the study included HLA-C-restricted and HLA-B-restricted CMV epitopes. Public TCR beta signatures marked donors with CMV infection and the matching HLA.

In TCRdb, the reads were re-called with MiXCR into one record per CDR3 protein. This sample has approximately 910,000 distinct CDR3 sequences, with 31% found just once. CDR3 length equals 14 residues. Germline values: CDR1 SGHDN, CDR2 FVKESK. The V and J ends lost 2 bases and 2 bases respectively, with 10 bases between them. This chain uses TRBV14 with TRBJ2-7; D tentatively reads TRBD1 or TRBD2 (5 bases each). The sample in question was cultured CD8+ T cells from PBMCs, obtained from culture after CMV antigen stimulation. This sequence originates from a human donor in good health (CMV status not recorded). Some clones in this sample may be carry-over from other donors' samples. The CDR3 bases are TGTGCCAGCAGCCAACGTGGGGGTCCCTACGAGCAGTACTTC. Its translation: CASSQRGGPYEQYF. The entire variable domain, with the rest obtained from reference TRBV14 and TRBJ2-7, is as follows: EAGVTQFPSHSVIEKGQTVTLRCDPISGHDNLYWYRRVMGKEIKFLLHFVKESKQDESGMPNNRFLAERTGGTYSTLKVQPAELEDSGVYFCASSQRGGPYEQYFGPGTRLTVT.